These T cell receptor beta chains were read from a single sample in a study of Tregs in tolerant kidney transplant recipients. Here immunoSEQ multiplex PCR was the method, and the copy in TCRdb shows in-frame clones only, minus some. There are about 21,000 clones in the sample; roughly 80% occur only once, and about 26% lies in the top ten. The specimen was CD8+ T cells from blood (PBMCs), collected 6 months after the transplant. The receptor set was obtained from a human patient who received a combined kidney and bone marrow transplant. Some T cells may have come from the graft donor. Both conserved end residues are part of each CDR3. Each record gives: CDR3 DNA, CDR3 protein, V gene, D gene, clone size, CDR3 length, J gene. A D gene is named only where the DNA matches it firmly. Some rows have no size entry. The others give once, few or many, or a class for an expanded clone.

DNA: TGTGCCAGCAGTGAAATTACAGGGGTAGGGAATCAGCCCCAGCATTTT
CDR3: CASSEITGVGNQPQHF
V: TRBV6-1
D: TRBD1
size: -
length: 16
J: TRBJ1-5

DNA: TGTGCCAGCTCACCAGAGCAGACAGGGACGCGGGAGCAGTACTTC
CDR3: CASSPEQTGTREQYF
V: TRBV18
D: TRBD1
size: -
length: 15
J: TRBJ2-7

DNA: TGTGCCAGCAGCCCCTGGACTAGCGGGGATGAGCAGTTCTTC
CDR3: CASSPWTSGDEQFF
V: TRBV7-3
D: TRBD2
size: once
length: 14
J: TRBJ2-1

DNA: TGTGCCAGCAGTTCGCTGGGACTAGCGGGGGACTACGAGCAGTACTTC
CDR3: CASSSLGLAGDYEQYF
V: TRBV27
D: TRBD2
size: -
length: 16
J: TRBJ2-7

DNA: TGTGCCAGCAGACATCTTACCGGGGAGCTGTTTTTT
CDR3: CASRHLTGELFF
V: TRBV13
D: -
size: -
length: 12
J: TRBJ2-2

DNA: TGTGCTAGTGGTCCCGGGTCCAAAAACACCATATATTTT
CDR3: CASGPGSKNTIYF
V: TRBV12-5
D: -
size: -
length: 13
J: TRBJ1-3

DNA: TGTGCCAGCAGCGGAGAGGGCGCAGGACAGCCCCTGATTAACTATGGCTACACCTTC
CDR3: CASSGEGAGQPLINYGYTF
V: TRBV9
D: -
size: -
length: 19
J: TRBJ1-2

DNA: TGTGCCAGTAGTCTCACAGGGGGCATCGAGACCCAGTACTTC
CDR3: CASSLTGGIETQYF
V: TRBV19
D: TRBD1
size: -
length: 14
J: TRBJ2-5

DNA: TGTGCCAGCAGTTTATACCAGGGGGCATATGAGCAGTTCTTC
CDR3: CASSLYQGAYEQFF
V: TRBV27
D: TRBD1
size: -
length: 14
J: TRBJ2-1

DNA: TGTGCCATGGACAGGGCGAGCAACGAGCAGTACTTC
CDR3: CAMDRASNEQYF
V: TRBV10-3
D: TRBD1
size: -
length: 12
J: TRBJ2-7

DNA: TGTGCCAGCAATGCGGGGAGGGCGTCGAACACCGGGGAGCTGTTTTTT
CDR3: CASNAGRASNTGELFF
V: TRBV13
D: TRBD2
size: -
length: 16
J: TRBJ2-2

DNA: TGTGCCAGCAGTTTATCGGGACAAAACAATGAGCAGTTCTTC
CDR3: CASSLSGQNNEQFF
V: TRBV27
D: -
size: -
length: 14
J: TRBJ2-1

DNA: TGTGCCAGCAGTTTAACTTCCCCCACTAATGAAAAACTGTTTTTT
CDR3: CASSLTSPTNEKLFF
V: TRBV27
D: -
size: -
length: 15
J: TRBJ1-4

DNA: TGTGCCAGCAGCTTGGCTTCAAGCTCCTATAATTCACCCCTCCACTTT
CDR3: CASSLASSSYNSPLHF
V: TRBV7-9
D: -
size: -
length: 16
J: TRBJ1-6

DNA: TGTGCCTGGAATGAGGGGGCCGGTAACGAGCAGTACTTC
CDR3: CAWNEGAGNEQYF
V: TRBV30
D: TRBD1
size: -
length: 13
J: TRBJ2-7

DNA: TGTGCCAGCAGCTCAGCCGGGAACTACTACGAGCAGTACTTC
CDR3: CASSSAGNYYEQYF
V: TRBV7-6
D: -
size: -
length: 14
J: TRBJ2-7

DNA: TGTGCCACCAGCAGAGCCGGACAGGGGAATGAGCAGTTCTTC
CDR3: CATSRAGQGNEQFF
V: TRBV15
D: TRBD1
size: -
length: 14
J: TRBJ2-1

DNA: TGCAGTGCTAGTCCGGGATTTAGTCAGTATTTT
CDR3: CSASPGFSQYF
V: TRBV20-1
D: -
size: -
length: 11
J: TRBJ2-3

DNA: TGTGCCAGCAGTACCCCCAGGACTAGCGGGATCTACGAGCAGTACTTC
CDR3: CASSTPRTSGIYEQYF
V: TRBV13
D: TRBD2
size: -
length: 16
J: TRBJ2-7

DNA: TGCAGCGTTGACTTGCCCGACAGGGCTCACGGCTACACCTTC
CDR3: CSVDLPDRAHGYTF
V: TRBV29-1
D: TRBD1
size: -
length: 14
J: TRBJ1-2

DNA: TGTGCCAGCAGCTTAAGTCCAGGTTCCTACGAGCAGTACTTC
CDR3: CASSLSPGSYEQYF
V: TRBV7-8
D: -
size: -
length: 14
J: TRBJ2-7

DNA: TGTGCCAGCAGCTTAGATAATCAGGCCCCACATGGCTACACCTTC
CDR3: CASSLDNQAPHGYTF
V: TRBV11-2
D: -
size: -
length: 15
J: TRBJ1-2

DNA: TGTGCCAGTAGTAATACGGGCTACAATGAGCAGTTCTTC
CDR3: CASSNTGYNEQFF
V: TRBV19
D: -
size: -
length: 13
J: TRBJ2-1

DNA: TGTGCCAGCAGCAAAAGGGGGGAGACCCAGTACTTC
CDR3: CASSKRGETQYF
V: TRBV21-1
D: -
size: -
length: 12
J: TRBJ2-5

DNA: TGCAGCGCCGCAGGGGGCCACGAGCAGTACTTC
CDR3: CSAAGGHEQYF
V: TRBV29-1
D: TRBD1
size: once
length: 11
J: TRBJ2-7

DNA: TGCGCCAGCAGCACCCGTAACACCGGGGAGTTGTTTTTT
CDR3: CASSTRNTGELFF
V: TRBV4-1
D: -
size: once
length: 13
J: TRBJ2-2

DNA: TGTGCCAGCAGCTTAATTGGGGCCTCGGGCTACAATGAGCAGTTCTTC
CDR3: CASSLIGASGYNEQFF
V: TRBV7-3
D: -
size: -
length: 16
J: TRBJ2-1

DNA: TGTGCCAGCAGCGGCGGGCACTGGGGAGAGACCCAGTACTTC
CDR3: CASSGGHWGETQYF
V: TRBV9
D: -
size: -
length: 14
J: TRBJ2-5